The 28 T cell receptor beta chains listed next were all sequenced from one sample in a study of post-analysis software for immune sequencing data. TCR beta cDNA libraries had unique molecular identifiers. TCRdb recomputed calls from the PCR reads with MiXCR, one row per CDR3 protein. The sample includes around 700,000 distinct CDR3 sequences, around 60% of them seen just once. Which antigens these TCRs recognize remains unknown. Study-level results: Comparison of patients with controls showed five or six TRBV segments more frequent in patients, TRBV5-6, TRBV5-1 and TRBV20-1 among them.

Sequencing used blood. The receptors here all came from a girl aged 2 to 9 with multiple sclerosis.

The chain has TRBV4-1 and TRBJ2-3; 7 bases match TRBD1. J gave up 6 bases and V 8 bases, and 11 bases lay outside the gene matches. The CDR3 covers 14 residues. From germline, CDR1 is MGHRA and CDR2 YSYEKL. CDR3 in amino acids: CASVDRVQGDTQYF. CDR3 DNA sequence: TGCGCCAGCGTCGACAGGGTTCAGGGGGATACGCAGTATTTT.

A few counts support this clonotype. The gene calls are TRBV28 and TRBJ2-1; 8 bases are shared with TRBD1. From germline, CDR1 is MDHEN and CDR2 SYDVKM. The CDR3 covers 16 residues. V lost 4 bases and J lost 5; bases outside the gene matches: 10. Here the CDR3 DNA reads TGTGCCAGCAGTTACAGAACAGGGGGTAAAGACAATGAGCAGTTCTTC. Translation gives CASSYRTGGKDNEQFF. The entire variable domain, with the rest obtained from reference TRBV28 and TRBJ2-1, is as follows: DVKVTQSSRYLVKRTGEKVFLECVQDMDHENMFWYRQDPGLGLRLIYFSYDVKMKEKGDIPEGYSVSREKKERFSLILESASTNQTSMYLCASSYRTGGKDNEQFFGPGTRLTVL.

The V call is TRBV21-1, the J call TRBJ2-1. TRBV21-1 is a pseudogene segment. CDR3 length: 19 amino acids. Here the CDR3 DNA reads TGTGCCAGCAGCAAATATTCCTTCAATTGTCGTAGCTCCTACAATGAGCAGTTCTTC. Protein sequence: CASSKYSFNCRSSYNEQFF.

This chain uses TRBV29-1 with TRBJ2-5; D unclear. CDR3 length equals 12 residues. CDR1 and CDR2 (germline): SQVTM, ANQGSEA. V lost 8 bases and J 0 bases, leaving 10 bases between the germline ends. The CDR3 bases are TGCAGCACATCGTTGGACCAAGAGACCCAGTACTTC. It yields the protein CSTSLDQETQYF.

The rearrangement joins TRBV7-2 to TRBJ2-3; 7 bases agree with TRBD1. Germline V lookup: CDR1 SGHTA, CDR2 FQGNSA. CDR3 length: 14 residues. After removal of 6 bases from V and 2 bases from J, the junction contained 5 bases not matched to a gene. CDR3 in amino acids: CASRRGPNTDTQYF. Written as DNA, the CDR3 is TGTGCCAGCAGAAGGGGGCCCAACACAGATACGCAGTATTTT.

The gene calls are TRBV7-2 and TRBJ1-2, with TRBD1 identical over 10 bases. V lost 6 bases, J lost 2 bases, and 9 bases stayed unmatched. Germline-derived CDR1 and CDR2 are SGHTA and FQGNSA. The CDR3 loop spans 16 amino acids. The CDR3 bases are TGTGCCAGCAGGCGCCGAGGGACAGGGGACAACTATGGCTACACCTTC. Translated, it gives CASRRRGTGDNYGYTF.

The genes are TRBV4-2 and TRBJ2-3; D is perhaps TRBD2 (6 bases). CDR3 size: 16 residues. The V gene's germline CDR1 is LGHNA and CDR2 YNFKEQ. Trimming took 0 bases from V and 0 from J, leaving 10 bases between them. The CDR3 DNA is TGTGCCAGCAGCCAAGAAGTAGCGGATAGCACAGATACGCAGTATTTT. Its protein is CASSQEVADSTDTQYF.

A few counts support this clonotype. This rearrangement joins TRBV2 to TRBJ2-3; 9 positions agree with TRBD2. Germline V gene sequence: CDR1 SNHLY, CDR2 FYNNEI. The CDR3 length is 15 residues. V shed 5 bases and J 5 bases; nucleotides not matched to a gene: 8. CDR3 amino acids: CASSSLAGEGDTQYF. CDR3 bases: TGTGCCAGCAGTTCATTAGCGGGGGAGGGAGATACGCAGTATTTT.

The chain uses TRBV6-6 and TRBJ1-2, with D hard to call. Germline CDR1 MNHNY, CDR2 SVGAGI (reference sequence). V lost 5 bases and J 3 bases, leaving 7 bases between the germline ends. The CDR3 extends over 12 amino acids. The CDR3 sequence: CASSTVDYGYTF. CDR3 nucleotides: TGTGCCAGCAGTACAGTGGACTATGGCTACACCTTC.

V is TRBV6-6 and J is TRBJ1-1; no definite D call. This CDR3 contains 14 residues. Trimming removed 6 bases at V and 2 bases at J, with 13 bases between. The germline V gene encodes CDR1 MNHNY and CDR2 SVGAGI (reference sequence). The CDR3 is CASSPQIPNTEAFF. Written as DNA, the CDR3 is TGTGCCAGCAGCCCTCAGATCCCTAACACTGAAGCTTTCTTT.

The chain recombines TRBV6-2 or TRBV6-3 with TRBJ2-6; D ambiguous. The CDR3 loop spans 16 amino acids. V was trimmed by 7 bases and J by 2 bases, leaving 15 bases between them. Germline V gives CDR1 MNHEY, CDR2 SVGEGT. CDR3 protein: CASTASRVPGANVLTF. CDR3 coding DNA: TGTGCCAGCACCGCCTCAAGGGTGCCTGGGGCCAACGTCCTGACTTTC.

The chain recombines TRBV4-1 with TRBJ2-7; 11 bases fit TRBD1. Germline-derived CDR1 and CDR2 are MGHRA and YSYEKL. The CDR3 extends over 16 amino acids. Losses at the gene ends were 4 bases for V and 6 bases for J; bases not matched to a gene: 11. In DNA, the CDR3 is TGCGCCAGCAGCCTTCCCGAGGGACAGGGGGTGGGCGAGCAGTACTTC. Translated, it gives CASSLPEGQGVGEQYF.

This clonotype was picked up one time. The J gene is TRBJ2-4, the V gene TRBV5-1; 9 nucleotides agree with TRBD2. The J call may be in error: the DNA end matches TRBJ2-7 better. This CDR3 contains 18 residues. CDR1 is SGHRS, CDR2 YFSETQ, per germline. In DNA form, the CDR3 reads TGCGCCAGCAGCCCCAAAGCGGGAGGCTCAACAAAAGGCTACGAGCAGTACTTC. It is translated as CASSPKAGGSTKGYEQYF.

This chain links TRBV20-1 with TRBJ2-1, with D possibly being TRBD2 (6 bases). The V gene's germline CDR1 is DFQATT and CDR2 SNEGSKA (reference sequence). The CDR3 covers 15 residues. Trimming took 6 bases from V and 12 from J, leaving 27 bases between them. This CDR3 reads CSALTGGATLRGQFF. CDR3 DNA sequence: TGCAGTGCCTTAACGGGCGGGGCAACTCTTAGGGGGCAGTTCTTC.

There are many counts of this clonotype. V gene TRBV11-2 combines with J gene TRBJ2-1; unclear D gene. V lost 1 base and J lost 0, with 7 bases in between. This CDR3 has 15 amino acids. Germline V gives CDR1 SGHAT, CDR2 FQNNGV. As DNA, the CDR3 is TGTGCCAGCAGCTTAGGGGCCAACTCCTACAATGAGCAGTTCTTC. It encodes CASSLGANSYNEQFF.

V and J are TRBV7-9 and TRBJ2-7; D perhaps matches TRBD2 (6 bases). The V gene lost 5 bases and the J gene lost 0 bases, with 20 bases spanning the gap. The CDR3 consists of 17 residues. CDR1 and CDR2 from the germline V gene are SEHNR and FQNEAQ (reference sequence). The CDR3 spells CASSPTSANPFSYEQYF. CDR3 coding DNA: TGTGCCAGCAGCCCGACTAGTGCCAATCCTTTCTCCTACGAGCAGTACTTC.

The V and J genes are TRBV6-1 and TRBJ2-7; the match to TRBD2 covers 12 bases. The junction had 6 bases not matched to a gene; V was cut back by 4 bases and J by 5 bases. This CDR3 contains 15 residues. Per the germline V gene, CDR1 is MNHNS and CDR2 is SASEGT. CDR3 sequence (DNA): TGTGCCAGCAGTGTCCTAGCGGGAGGGCCTAACGAGCAGTACTTC. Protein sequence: CASSVLAGGPNEQYF.

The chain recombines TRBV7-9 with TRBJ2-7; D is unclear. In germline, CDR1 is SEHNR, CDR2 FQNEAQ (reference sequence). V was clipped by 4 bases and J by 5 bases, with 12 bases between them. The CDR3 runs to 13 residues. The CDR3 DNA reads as TGTGCCAGCAGCTGGCTGAGAGAGGACGAGCAGTACTTC. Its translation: CASSWLREDEQYF.

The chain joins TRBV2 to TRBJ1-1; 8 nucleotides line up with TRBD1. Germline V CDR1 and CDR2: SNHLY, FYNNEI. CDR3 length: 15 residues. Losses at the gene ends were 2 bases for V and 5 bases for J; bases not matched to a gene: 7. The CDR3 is CASSEQGAQVTEAFF. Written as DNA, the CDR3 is TGTGCCAGCAGTGAACAGGGGGCTCAGGTGACTGAAGCTTTCTTT.

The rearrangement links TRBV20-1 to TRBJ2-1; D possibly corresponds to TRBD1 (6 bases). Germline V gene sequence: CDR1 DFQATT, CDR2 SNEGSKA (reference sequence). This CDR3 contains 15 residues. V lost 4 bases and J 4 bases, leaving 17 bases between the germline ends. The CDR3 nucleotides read TGCAGTGCTACAAGACAGGCGTTGTCTTACAATGAGCAGTTCTTC. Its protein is CSATRQALSYNEQFF.

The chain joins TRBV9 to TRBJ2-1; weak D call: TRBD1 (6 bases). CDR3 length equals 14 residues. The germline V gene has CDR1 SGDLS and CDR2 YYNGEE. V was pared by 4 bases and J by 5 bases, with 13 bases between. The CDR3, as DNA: TGTGCCAGCAGCCGCGAACAGGGCCACAATGAGCAGTTCTTC. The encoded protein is CASSREQGHNEQFF.

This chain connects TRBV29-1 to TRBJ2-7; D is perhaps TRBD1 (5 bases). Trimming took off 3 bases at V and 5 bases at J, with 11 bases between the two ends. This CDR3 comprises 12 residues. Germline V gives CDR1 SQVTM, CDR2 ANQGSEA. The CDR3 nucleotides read TGCAGCGTTGAGGCAGGGCGGCACGAGCAGTACTTC. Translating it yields CSVEAGRHEQYF.

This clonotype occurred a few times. The CDR3 is CSVEEWTASEQYF. The CDR3 DNA reads TGCAGCGTTGAAGAATGGACAGCCAGCGAGCAGTACTTC. The J gene is TRBJ2-7, the V gene TRBV29-1; possibly TRBD1 for D (6 bases). The CDR3 covers 13 residues. Germline CDR1 is SQVTM and CDR2 is ANQGSEA. V was clipped by 0 bases and J by 6 bases, with 12 bases between them.

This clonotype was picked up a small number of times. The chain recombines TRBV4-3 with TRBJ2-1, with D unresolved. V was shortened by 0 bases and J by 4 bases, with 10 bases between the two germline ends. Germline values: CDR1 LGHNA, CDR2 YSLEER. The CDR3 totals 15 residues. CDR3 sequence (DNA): TGCGCCAGCAGCCAAGATCTGGGTAGTTACAATGAGCAGTTCTTC. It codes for CASSQDLGSYNEQFF.

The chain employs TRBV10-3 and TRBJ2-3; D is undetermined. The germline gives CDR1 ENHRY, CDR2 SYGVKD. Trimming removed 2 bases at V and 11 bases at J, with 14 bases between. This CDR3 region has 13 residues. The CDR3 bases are TGTGCCATCAGTGAGCCGGGCCCCAACAAGCAGTATTTT. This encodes CAISEPGPNKQYF.

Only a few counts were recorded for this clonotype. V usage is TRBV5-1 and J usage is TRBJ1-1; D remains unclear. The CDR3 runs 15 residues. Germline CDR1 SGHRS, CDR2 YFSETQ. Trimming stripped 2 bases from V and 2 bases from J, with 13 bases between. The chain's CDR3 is CASSFIPDINTEAFF. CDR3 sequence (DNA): TGCGCCAGCAGCTTCATCCCAGACATCAACACTGAAGCTTTCTTT.

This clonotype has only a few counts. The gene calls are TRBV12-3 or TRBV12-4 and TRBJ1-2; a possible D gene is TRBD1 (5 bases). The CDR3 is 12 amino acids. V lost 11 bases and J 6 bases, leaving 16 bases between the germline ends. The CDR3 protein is CASSLGGNGYTF. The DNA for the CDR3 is TGTGCCTCTTCTTTGGGGGGAAATGGCTACACCTTC.

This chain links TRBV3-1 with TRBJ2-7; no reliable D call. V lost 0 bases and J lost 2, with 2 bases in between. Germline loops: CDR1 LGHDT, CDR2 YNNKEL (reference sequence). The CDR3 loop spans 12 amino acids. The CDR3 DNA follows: TGTGCCAGCAGCCAAGATCCCTACGAGCAGTACTTC. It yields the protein CASSQDPYEQYF.